The entry that follows covers one T cell receptor (beta chain) sequence. This record belongs to a study of shared clonotypes between healthy human individuals. CDR1 is SGHAT, CDR2 FQNNGV, per germline. The CDR3 has 18 amino acids. After removal of 4 bases from V and 5 bases from J, the junction contained 13 bases not matched to a gene. Measured with immunoSEQ multiplex PCR; TCRdb has only the in-frame clones, and not every one. Here the sample spans approximately 1.4 million clones, approximately 98% being singletons. This clonotype was sampled from a man aged 25-40 years in good health. The chain uses TRBV11-2 and TRBJ2-7, with 14 bases that match TRBD2. Sequencing was carried out using naive CD4+ T cells sorted from blood. The subset: CD45RA+ positively selected. The CDR3 spells CASSSTAGTSGSTNEQYF. The CDR3 DNA reads as TGTGCCAGCAGCTCGACGGCCGGGACTAGCGGGAGTACTAACGAGCAGTACTTC. Combining the CDR3 with reference TRBV11-2 and TRBJ2-7 gives the whole variable domain EAGVAQSPRYKIIEKRQSVAFWCNPISGHATLYWYQQILGQGPKLLIQFQNNGVVDDSQLPKDRFSAERLKGVDSTLKIQPAKLEDSAVYLCASSSTAGTSGSTNEQYFGPGTRLTVT.